The 28 T cell receptor beta chains presented below share a single source sample, sequenced in a study of a mutant IDH1 vaccine in newly diagnosed glioma. TCRdb's table, derived via immunoSEQ multiplex PCR, lists solely in-frame clones and lacks some. The sample lists about 51,000 clones, 70% to 80% seen once, with over 1.5% in the top ten. Documented time point: baseline, week 1 (first vaccination visit). Regarding treatment: pre-vaccination baseline after standard-of-care therapy. Sequenced material: PBMCs, taken from a glioma patient treated with radiotherapy, temozolomide or both. The receptors originated from a woman aged 40 to 50 with glioma.

This sequence joins TRBV4-3 and TRBJ1-1; D is undetermined. The CDR3 is 14 amino acids. Trimming cost V 1 base and J 2 bases, with 8 bases left between them. Per the germline V gene, CDR1 is LGHNA and CDR2 is YSLEER. CDR3 loop: CASSQGEGNTEAFF. CDR3 sequence (DNA): TGCGCCAGCAGCCAAGGAGAGGGAAACACTGAAGCTTTCTTT.

This chain joins TRBV6-5 and TRBJ2-2, with D unresolved. CDR1 and CDR2 from the germline V gene are MNHEY and SVGAGI. Trimming shortened V by 2 bases and J by 1 base, and 11 bases separated the two germline ends. The CDR3 sequence is 16 residues long. The CDR3 loop reads CASSYPKGQNTGELFF. As DNA, the CDR3 is TGTGCCAGCAGTTACCCGAAAGGGCAGAACACCGGGGAGCTGTTTTTT.

This clone is a singleton in its sample. The V call is TRBV7-2, the J call TRBJ2-5, with D perhaps TRBD2 (5 bases). CDR3 size: 14 residues. The germline gives CDR1 SGHTA, CDR2 FQGNSA. V gave up 3 bases and J gave up 4 bases, with 12 bases separating them. The CDR3 loop reads CASSFLARGETQYF. CDR3 in DNA: TGTGCCAGCAGCTTCCTAGCCCGAGGAGAGACCCAGTACTTC.

V and J are TRBV7-2 and TRBJ1-2; the D gene is possibly TRBD1 (5 bases). Trimming pared 5 bases from V and 4 bases from J, leaving 8 bases between. The CDR3 runs to 12 residues. From germline, CDR1 is SGHTA and CDR2 FQGNSA. For the CDR3, the DNA is TGTGCCAGCAGCCCCGACAGCTATGGCTACACCTTC. Encoded protein: CASSPDSYGYTF.

This sequence joins TRBV6-5 and TRBJ2-1; no clear D. Per the germline V gene, CDR1 is MNHEY and CDR2 is SVGAGI. This CDR3 spans 15 amino acids. V dropped 4 bases and J dropped 7 bases, with 17 bases sitting between them. The DNA for the CDR3 is TGTGCCAGCAGTTTCTTGCCTTCTGGCGCGAATGAGCAGTTCTTC. It codes for CASSFLPSGANEQFF.

This chain links TRBV30 with TRBJ2-5; D remains ambiguous. Trimming pared 2 bases from V and 5 bases from J, leaving 12 bases between. The CDR3 runs to 13 residues. Germline CDR1 reads GTSNPN; CDR2 reads SVGIG (reference sequence). Written as DNA, the CDR3 is TGTGCCTGGAGTCTGGGGTTCTCGGAGACCCAGTACTTC. Amino acid sequence: CAWSLGFSETQYF. Drawing the rest from reference TRBV30 and TRBJ2-5, the complete variable domain is SQTIHQWPATLVQPVGSPLSLECTVEGTSNPNLYWYRQAAGRGLQLLFYSVGIGQISSEVPQNLSASRPQDRQFILSSKKLLLSDSGFYLCAWSLGFSETQYFGPGTRLLVL.

The chain recombines TRBV7-9 with TRBJ2-3; D call uncertain. The V and J ends lost 4 bases and 2 bases respectively, with 13 bases between them. Germline V gene data show CDR1 as SEHNR and CDR2 as FQNEAQ (reference sequence). This CDR3 has 15 residues. The CDR3 DNA reads TGTGCCAGCAGCTCGGACGGCACCTACACAGATACGCAGTATTTT. Amino acid sequence: CASSSDGTYTDTQYF.

The rearrangement uses TRBV5-1 and TRBJ1-1; possibly TRBD1 for D (6 bases). The CDR3 has 13 residues. Trimming pared 1 base from V and 6 bases from J, leaving 10 bases between. Germline lookup yields CDR1 SGHRS and CDR2 YFSETQ. CDR3 protein: CASSLTGRPEAFF. CDR3 in DNA: TGCGCCAGCAGCTTGACAGGGAGGCCTGAAGCTTTCTTT.

This clone was seen more than once but under ten times. The chain links TRBV6-5 to TRBJ2-2, with D uncertain. V was shortened by 7 bases and J by 2 bases, with 8 bases between the two germline ends. Germline CDR1 and CDR2: MNHEY and SVGAGI. The CDR3 is 13 residues long. The chain's CDR3 is CASNGGNTGELFF. DNA of the CDR3: TGTGCCAGCAACGGCGGTAACACCGGGGAGCTGTTTTTT.

The gene calls are TRBV21-1 and TRBJ2-5; the table calls TRBD2, which could not be checked here. TRBV21-1 is classified as a pseudogene. This CDR3 has 18 amino acids. The CDR3 is CASSIRLAGGPRQETQYF. The CDR3 DNA reads as TGTGCCAGCAGCATTCGACTAGCGGGGGGGCCCCGCCAAGAGACCCAGTACTTC.

The chain joins TRBV29-1 to TRBJ2-5, with D unresolved. V lost 5 bases to trimming and J lost 5 bases, with 12 bases between them. The CDR3 loop spans 12 amino acids. Germline CDR1 and CDR2: SQVTM and ANQGSEA. The CDR3 DNA is TGCAGCGTTCCTGCCCTTTGGGAGACCCAGTACTTC. Its translation: CSVPALWETQYF.

The rearrangement links TRBV29-1 to TRBJ2-5, with D unresolved. Trimming took off 6 bases at V and 2 bases at J, with 16 bases between the two ends. There are 14 residues in the CDR3. The germline V gene encodes CDR1 SQVTM and CDR2 ANQGSEA. CDR3 in amino acids: CSVLALEPQETQYF. CDR3 sequence (DNA): TGCAGCGTACTGGCCCTAGAGCCACAAGAGACCCAGTACTTC.

This clone has only a few counts. The chain employs TRBV6-4 and TRBJ2-7, with 8 nucleotides matching TRBD1. Losses at the gene ends were 2 bases for V and 5 bases for J; bases not matched to a gene: 5. Germline CDR1 MRHNA, CDR2 SNTAGT. This CDR3 is built from 14 residues. CDR3 nucleotide sequence: TGTGCCAGCAGTGACGGTCAGGGGGCCCACGAGCAGTACTTC. Translated, it gives CASSDGQGAHEQYF.

V is TRBV5-1 and J is TRBJ1-3; unclear D gene. The CDR3 consists of 13 residues. Deletions cut 3 bases from V and 1 base from J, with 5 bases between. The germline gives CDR1 SGHRS, CDR2 YFSETQ. CDR3 in DNA: TGCGCCAGCAGCTCCGGTTCTGGAAACACCATATATTTT. Protein: CASSSGSGNTIYF. The variable domain in full, with the rest retrieved from reference TRBV5-1 and TRBJ1-3, is KAGVTQTPRYLIKTRGQQVTLSCSPISGHRSVSWYQQTPGQGLQFLFEYFSETQRNKGNFPGRFSGRQFSNSRSEMNVSTLELGDSALYLCASSSGSGNTIYFGEGSWLTVV.

This clone showed up just a few times. The chain has TRBV2 and TRBJ1-6, with no clear D. Trimming shortened V by 1 base and J by 10 bases, and 14 bases separated the two germline ends. CDR3 size: 15 residues. CDR1 and CDR2 (germline): SNHLY, FYNNEI. The CDR3 region is CASSEGGQATSPLHF. In nucleotides, the CDR3 is TGTGCCAGCAGTGAAGGTGGTCAGGCAACCTCACCCCTCCACTTT. Full variable domain (outside the CDR3, taken from reference TRBV2 and TRBJ1-6): EPEVTQTPSHQVTQMGQEVILRCVPISNHLYFYWYRQILGQKVEFLVSFYNNEISEKSEIFDDQFSVERPDGSNFTLKIRSTKLEDSAMYFCASSEGGQATSPLHFGNGTRLTVT.

This clone is a singleton in its sample. The rearrangement links TRBV6-5 to TRBJ1-2; 9 positions agree with TRBD1. Germline V gene lookup returns CDR1 MNHEY and CDR2 SVGAGI. The CDR3 length is 15 residues. With V trimmed by 2 bases and J by 3 bases, 4 bases remained unmatched. The CDR3 loop is CASSYTGQGYYGYTF. CDR3 nucleotide sequence: TGTGCCAGCAGTTACACGGGACAGGGCTACTATGGCTACACCTTC.

V usage is TRBV10-2 and J usage is TRBJ2-7; 9 bases fit TRBD2. The germline gives CDR1 WSHSY, CDR2 SAAADI. Trimming at V came to 2 bases and at J to 3 bases, leaving 8 bases not matched to a gene. CDR3 length: 16 amino acids. The CDR3 region has the DNA TGCGCCAGCAGTGAGGGGGCTAGCGGGGTTTTCTACGAGCAGTACTTC. Its protein is CASSEGASGVFYEQYF.

The J gene is TRBJ2-3, the V gene TRBV9; perhaps TRBD2 as D (6 bases). Trimming removed 0 bases at V and 11 bases at J, with 10 bases between. The CDR3 sequence is 12 residues long. Per the germline V gene, CDR1 is SGDLS and CDR2 is YYNGEE. In DNA, the CDR3 is TGTGCCAGCAGCGTAGAAAGCGGGCGGCAGTATTTT. It yields the protein CASSVESGRQYF.

The rearrangement links TRBV6-5 to TRBJ2-1; D is uncertain. V lost 3 bases to trimming and J lost 0 bases, with 6 bases between them. Germline assignment: CDR1 MNHEY and CDR2 SVGAGI. The CDR3 totals 14 residues. CDR3 bases: TGTGCCAGCAGTTATGGTGTCTCCTACAATGAGCAGTTCTTC. This gives the protein CASSYGVSYNEQFF.

The rearrangement links TRBV5-4 to TRBJ2-7, with D unclear. Trimming pared 4 bases from V and 0 bases from J, leaving 17 bases between. CDR1 is SGHNT, CDR2 YYREEE, per germline (reference sequence). The CDR3 covers 16 residues. The CDR3 DNA reads as TGTGCCAGCAGCCTACGAGGACGGGCTGACTCCTACGAGCAGTACTTC. This sequence encodes CASSLRGRADSYEQYF.

The V and J genes are TRBV6-1 and TRBJ1-5; D is uncertain. The germline V gene has CDR1 MNHNS and CDR2 SASEGT. V lost 6 bases and J lost 0, with 12 bases in between. The CDR3 has 15 amino acids. CDR3: CASRADGNSNQPQHF. The DNA of the CDR3 is TGTGCCAGCAGGGCTGACGGGAATAGCAATCAGCCCCAGCATTTT.

CDR3 loop: CASSFSDLGYTF. CDR3 coding DNA: TGTGCCAGCAGCTTTTCGGACTTGGGCTACACCTTC. The chain has TRBV7-9 and TRBJ1-2; D is unclear. Per germline, CDR1 SEHNR and CDR2 FQNEAQ (reference sequence). The CDR3 is made up of 12 amino acids. With 3 bases removed from V and 8 bases from J, the gap between germline ends came to 10 bases.

This clone was counted a few times. The chain couples TRBV30 to TRBJ1-1, with D possibly matching TRBD1 (5 bases). The CDR3 runs to 15 residues. Germline V gene sequence: CDR1 GTSNPN, CDR2 SVGIG (reference sequence). V was pared by 5 bases and J by 10 bases, with 26 bases between. The CDR3 region is CAWGAGSSTIPRAFF. The CDR3 bases are TGTGCCTGGGGGGCAGGAAGTTCCACGATCCCCCGAGCTTTCTTT.

The rearrangement uses TRBV7-2 and TRBJ1-2; a weak D match, TRBD1 (6 bases). V lost 3 bases to trimming and J lost 4 bases, with 18 bases between them. The germline V gene has CDR1 SGHTA and CDR2 FQGNSA. The CDR3 length is 16 residues. This chain's CDR3 is CASSFRPGGRGYGYTF. The CDR3 coding sequence is TGTGCCAGCAGCTTCCGACCGGGGGGCCGTGGCTATGGCTACACCTTC.

The V gene is TRBV5-5, the J gene TRBJ2-1, with 8 bases identical to TRBD2. Losses at the gene ends were 2 bases for V and 4 bases for J; bases not matched to a gene: 5. The CDR3 runs 15 residues. The V gene's germline CDR1 is SGHKS and CDR2 YYEKEE (reference sequence). The CDR3 spells CASSFVGGVYNEQFF. DNA of the CDR3: TGTGCCAGCAGCTTCGTCGGGGGGGTTTACAATGAGCAGTTCTTC.

This chain links TRBV2 with TRBJ2-7, with D possibly matching TRBD1 (5 bases). V was cut by 11 bases and J by 2 bases, with 13 bases left in between. The CDR3 runs to 12 residues. The germline gives CDR1 SNHLY, CDR2 FYNNEI. The CDR3 nucleotides read TGTGCCGCCAGGGTCTCGCCCTACGAGCAGTACTTC. This sequence encodes CAARVSPYEQYF.

This chain uses TRBV30 with TRBJ1-2; D possibly corresponds to TRBD1 (5 bases). Germline CDR1 is GTSNPN and CDR2 is SVGIG (reference sequence). The CDR3 sequence is 15 residues long. Between the trimmed V and J ends, which lost 4 bases and 3 bases, there was a span of 18 bases. Here the CDR3 DNA reads TGTGCCTGGATGCGATCGGGAGGGGTTCACTATGGCTACACCTTC. This sequence encodes CAWMRSGGVHYGYTF.

This clone was counted once. This chain joins TRBV4-1 and TRBJ1-3; unclear D gene. Germline-derived CDR1 and CDR2 are MGHRA and YSYEKL. The CDR3 is made up of 16 amino acids. V lost 0 bases and J 3 bases, leaving 12 bases between the germline ends. The CDR3 nucleotides read TGCGCCAGCAGCCAAGAGACCTCGGGATATGGAAACACCATATATTTT. This gives the protein CASSQETSGYGNTIYF.